Listed here are 20 T cell receptor beta chains from one sample, sequenced in a study of technical replicates of blood from a handful of donors. Repertoires were generated with immunoSEQ multiplex PCR, while TCRdb's copy carries only in-frame clones and drops some. The data contain approximately 79,000 clones, around 96% of them singletons. The source material was T cells isolated from PBMCs. Receptor source: a human donor in good health.

The J gene is TRBJ2-3, the V gene TRBV10-3; 10 positions agree with TRBD2. The CDR3 consists of 15 residues. V shed 6 bases, J shed 3 bases, and the junction held 6 bases outside the gene matches. Germline lookup yields CDR1 ENHRY and CDR2 SYGVKD. CDR3: CAISQAGGPTDTQYF. CDR3 nucleotides: TGTGCCATCAGCCAAGCGGGAGGGCCGACAGATACGCAGTATTTT.

This CDR3 is CASRPGLFYGYTF. CDR3 DNA sequence: TGTGCCAGCAGACCGGGACTATTTTATGGCTACACCTTC. The rearrangement links TRBV6-5 to TRBJ1-2; D is possibly TRBD1 (5 bases). In germline, CDR1 is MNHEY, CDR2 SVGAGI. The CDR3 consists of 13 residues. Deletions cut 6 bases from V and 5 bases from J, with 13 bases between.

The V and J genes are TRBV9 and TRBJ1-1; D is perhaps TRBD1 (5 bases). Deletions cut 4 bases from V and 0 bases from J, with 10 bases between. Per germline, CDR1 SGDLS and CDR2 YYNGEE. The length of the CDR3 is 14 residues. This CDR3 is CASSLGLVNTEAFF. The CDR3 region has the DNA TGTGCCAGCAGCTTGGGACTTGTGAACACTGAAGCTTTCTTT.

The chain links TRBV27 to TRBJ2-7; 7 nucleotides match TRBD2. The CDR3 consists of 13 residues. The V and J ends lost 6 bases and 0 bases, in that order; junction bases with no gene match: 2. CDR1 and CDR2 from the germline V gene are MNHEY and SMNVEV (reference sequence). CDR3 nucleotide sequence: TGTGCCAGCAGCGGGGGGAGCTCCTACGAGCAGTACTTC. Amino acids: CASSGGSSYEQYF.

The V call is TRBV2, the J call TRBJ2-7; tentatively, D is TRBD2 (6 bases). V was clipped by 8 bases and J by 3 bases, with 14 bases between them. Germline V CDR1 and CDR2: SNHLY, FYNNEI. The CDR3 consists of 13 residues. In DNA, the CDR3 is TGTGCCAGCGGAGAGGGGACTTTCTACGAGCAGTACTTC. Protein: CASGEGTFYEQYF. The whole variable domain, remainder taken from reference TRBV2 and TRBJ2-7, is EPEVTQTPSHQVTQMGQEVILRCVPISNHLYFYWYRQILGQKVEFLVSFYNNEISEKSEIFDDQFSVERPDGSNFTLKIRSTKLEDSAMYFCASGEGTFYEQYFGPGTRLTVT.

The chain has TRBV7-2 and TRBJ1-5, with 8 bases fitting TRBD1. From germline, CDR1 is SGHTA and CDR2 FQGNSA. Trimming cost V 1 base and J 7 bases; bases outside gene matches: 6. This CDR3 has 15 amino acids. CDR3 in DNA: TGTGCCAGCAGCTTAGGAGACAGGGGAAGGCAGCCCCAGCATTTT. It translates to CASSLGDRGRQPQHF.

The chain carries TRBV11-3 and TRBJ2-1; the D is unclear. The CDR3 sequence is 13 residues long. Deletions cut 6 bases from V and 8 bases from J, with 14 bases between. The V gene's germline CDR1 is SGHNT and CDR2 YENEEA. CDR3 amino acids: CASSDFAEDEQFF. The CDR3 nucleotides are TGTGCCAGCAGTGACTTTGCCGAGGATGAGCAGTTCTTC.

J is TRBJ1-1 and V is TRBV20-1; the D gene is possibly TRBD1 (6 bases). V was cut by 5 bases and J by 8 bases, with 12 bases left in between. Germline V lookup: CDR1 DFQATT, CDR2 SNEGSKA (reference sequence). The CDR3 runs 11 residues. The CDR3 nucleotides read TGCAGTGCTGTTGCGGACAGAGAAGCTTTCTTT. Translated: CSAVADREAFF.

The chain is built from TRBV4-1 and TRBJ1-4; D is ambiguous. Trimming pared 0 bases from V and 5 bases from J, leaving 10 bases between. The CDR3 sequence is 15 residues long. Germline CDR1 is MGHRA and CDR2 is YSYEKL. CDR3 residues: CASSQEARKNEKLFF. The CDR3 region has the DNA TGCGCCAGCAGCCAAGAGGCACGAAAAAATGAAAAACTGTTTTTT.

CDR3 sequence reads: CASSKTETLNEKLFF. The CDR3 DNA follows: TGTGCCAGCAGCAAAACTGAAACGTTAAATGAAAAACTGTTTTTT. This sequence joins TRBV21-1 and TRBJ1-4. TRBV21-1 is annotated as a pseudogene. This CDR3 is built from 15 residues.

V usage is TRBV4-2 and J usage is TRBJ2-3, with 7 bases fitting TRBD2. Per germline, CDR1 LGHNA and CDR2 YNFKEQ. The CDR3 is 17 amino acids. The V and J ends lost 4 bases and 3 bases, in that order; junction bases with no gene match: 13. The CDR3 bases are TGTGCCAGCAGCCTAAACGGGGGAGGGCCTCTTACAGATACGCAGTATTTT. It is translated as CASSLNGGGPLTDTQYF.

The chain carries TRBV30 and TRBJ2-3, with 10 positions matching TRBD2. In germline, CDR1 is GTSNPN, CDR2 SVGIG (reference sequence). This CDR3 comprises 15 residues. V trimming: 8 bases; J trimming: 0 bases; junction bases outside the gene matches: 8. For the CDR3, the DNA is TGTGCCACCTCTAGCGGGAGTCTGAGCACAGATACGCAGTATTTT. Translated, it gives CATSSGSLSTDTQYF.

The rearrangement uses TRBV5-1 and TRBJ1-1; D call uncertain. Deletions cut 0 bases from V and 5 bases from J, with 8 bases between. Germline values: CDR1 SGHRS, CDR2 YFSETQ. The CDR3 totals 13 residues. CDR3 nucleotides: TGCGCCAGCAGCTTGGACGAGGTTACTGAAGCTTTCTTT. Amino acid sequence: CASSLDEVTEAFF.

This chain links TRBV13 with TRBJ2-5, with TRBD2 as a possible D gene (6 bases). Germline V CDR1 and CDR2: PRHDT, FYEKMQ (reference sequence). The length of the CDR3 is 14 residues. Trimming left V 3 bases short and J 2 bases short, with 10 bases between. The DNA of the CDR3 is TGTGCCAGCAGCTTTATCGGGGGACAAGAGACCCAGTACTTC. It translates to CASSFIGGQETQYF.

The gene calls are TRBV10-3 and TRBJ2-7, with D maybe TRBD1 (6 bases). The CDR3 extends over 13 amino acids. Germline values: CDR1 ENHRY, CDR2 SYGVKD. Deletions cut 2 bases from V and 4 bases from J, with 9 bases between. CDR3 nucleotide sequence: TGTGCCATCAGTGAGGATAGGGGGTACGAGCAGTACTTC. This translates into CAISEDRGYEQYF.

V usage is TRBV7-9 and J usage is TRBJ2-7; 8 positions agree with TRBD1. CDR1 is SEHNR, CDR2 FQNEAQ, per germline (reference sequence). CDR3 length: 16 amino acids. The junction had 8 bases not matched to a gene; V was cut back by 4 bases and J by 0 bases. CDR3 sequence (DNA): TGTGCCAGCAGCTCCGGTGGACAGGGAGGCTCCTACGAGCAGTACTTC. Translation: CASSSGGQGGSYEQYF.

The chain recombines TRBV30 with TRBJ1-2; tentative D call: TRBD1 (5 bases). Germline CDR1 is GTSNPN and CDR2 is SVGIG (reference sequence). The CDR3 has 15 residues. Deletions cut 0 bases from V and 0 bases from J, with 11 bases between. The DNA of the CDR3 is TGTGCCTGGAGTGTTTATATAGGGGCTAACTATGGCTACACCTTC. This codes for CAWSVYIGANYGYTF.

The rearrangement links TRBV14 to TRBJ1-2; no reliable D call. Between the trimmed V and J ends, which lost 0 bases and 2 bases, there was a span of 4 bases. Germline values: CDR1 SGHDN, CDR2 FVKESK. The CDR3 has 13 residues. CDR3 protein: CASSQDLNYGYTF. The CDR3 nucleotides read TGTGCCAGCAGCCAAGACCTCAACTATGGCTACACCTTC.

This rearrangement joins TRBV5-6 to TRBJ2-7; TRBD2 aligns across 12 bases. From germline, CDR1 is SGHDT and CDR2 YYEEEE. CDR3 length: 17 amino acids. The junction had 8 bases not matched to a gene; V was cut back by 2 bases and J by 2 bases. CDR3 coding DNA: TGTGCCAGCAGCTTAGTAACTAGCGGGAGGATTCCCTACGAGCAGTACTTC. Translation gives CASSLVTSGRIPYEQYF.

The chain links TRBV6-1 to TRBJ2-7, with D maybe TRBD1 (5 bases). The CDR3 extends over 13 amino acids. In germline, CDR1 is MNHNS, CDR2 SASEGT. V lost 5 bases, J lost 2 bases, and 10 bases lay in between. The CDR3 DNA is TGTGCCAGCAGTCAGGGTCCCACCTACGAGCAGTACTTC. Amino acid sequence: CASSQGPTYEQYF.